Each of the 14 T cell receptor beta chains below was sequenced from the same sample in a study of cytotoxic CD8 clonotypes in ibrutinib-treated CLL. Measured with immunoSEQ multiplex PCR; TCRdb has only the in-frame clones, and not every one. Among about 160,000 clones, approximately 84% were seen once, and the ten largest hold about 4.5%. The sequencing here drew on PBMCs, taken after 24 months of ibrutinib treatment. All receptors come from a human donor with chronic lymphocytic leukemia.

This rearrangement joins TRBV27 to TRBJ1-2; D is unresolved. This CDR3 spans 14 amino acids. The germline CDR1 and CDR2 sequences are MNHEY and SMNVEV (reference sequence). The germline V and J ends were trimmed by 6 bases and 4 bases, with 15 bases remaining between them. The CDR3 DNA follows: TGTGCCAGCAGGCCCGGTGCTAGCCCCTATGGCTACACCTTC. This translates into CASRPGASPYGYTF.

The chain uses TRBV4-1 and TRBJ1-4; 11 nucleotides line up with TRBD1. Germline assignment: CDR1 MGHRA and CDR2 YSYEKL. The CDR3 contains 15 residues. After removal of 1 base from V and 10 bases from J, the junction contained 5 bases not matched to a gene. Written as DNA, the CDR3 is TGCGCCAGCAGCCAAGGCGGACAGGGGGCGGTAAAACTGTTTTTT. Translating gives CASSQGGQGAVKLFF.

V and J are TRBV9 and TRBJ2-7; D might be TRBD1 or TRBD2, each matching 5 bases. Trimming pared 2 bases from V and 1 base from J, leaving 13 bases between. This CDR3 has 15 amino acids. Per the germline V gene, CDR1 is SGDLS and CDR2 is YYNGEE. The CDR3 is CASSVSGTVSYEQYF. The CDR3 region has the DNA TGTGCCAGCAGCGTCTCCGGGACGGTATCCTACGAGCAGTACTTC.

The V call is TRBV7-8, the J call TRBJ2-3, with unresolved D. Germline V gene data show CDR1 as SGHVS and CDR2 as FQNEAQ. This CDR3 contains 15 residues. V was shortened by 4 bases and J by 5 bases, with 16 bases between the two germline ends. CDR3 region: CASSSPGPEEDTQYF. CDR3 DNA: TGTGCCAGCAGCTCGCCGGGCCCCGAGGAAGATACGCAGTATTTT. Full variable domain (missing parts from reference TRBV7-8 and TRBJ2-3): GAGVSQSPRYKVAKRGQDVALRCDPISGHVSLFWYQQALGQGPEFLTYFQNEAQLDKSGLPSDRFFAERPEGSVSTLKIQRTQQEDSAVYLCASSSPGPEEDTQYFGPGTRLTVL.

The rearrangement links TRBV19 to TRBJ1-5, with a weak D call TRBD1 (6 bases). Germline V CDR1 and CDR2: LNHDA, SQIVND (reference sequence). The CDR3 contains 17 residues. Trimming left V 6 bases short and J 1 base short, with 19 bases between. The CDR3 loop reads CASRPFGGGRSNQPQHF. The DNA of the CDR3 is TGTGCCAGTAGACCCTTCGGGGGGGGCAGGAGCAATCAGCCCCAGCATTTT.

The V and J genes are TRBV2 and TRBJ2-2; a possible D gene is TRBD2 (6 bases). Looked up from germline, CDR1 is SNHLY and CDR2 is FYNNEI. This CDR3 spans 16 amino acids. The V end was cut by 10 bases, the J end by 5 bases, with 23 bases between. Here the CDR3 reads CATSPGGGLGTGELFF. CDR3 coding DNA: TGTGCCACCTCCCCTGGAGGAGGGCTCGGAACCGGGGAGCTGTTTTTT.

The J gene is TRBJ1-3, the V gene TRBV19; D not resolved. Looked up from germline, CDR1 is LNHDA and CDR2 is SQIVND (reference sequence). Between the trimmed V and J ends, which lost 7 bases and 7 bases, there was a span of 20 bases. The CDR3 is 15 residues long. The CDR3 reads CASTDRPRTPNTIYF. The CDR3 DNA follows: TGTGCCAGTACCGATCGACCCAGGACTCCCAACACCATATATTTT.

This chain connects TRBV14 to TRBJ2-7, with unresolved D. Trimming removed 3 bases from V and 2 bases from J, with 11 bases in between. The CDR3 covers 14 residues. Germline-derived CDR1 and CDR2 are SGHDN and FVKESK. The CDR3 reads CASSHGTLAYEQYF. CDR3 coding DNA: TGTGCCAGCAGCCATGGCACATTGGCCTACGAGCAGTACTTC. Variable domain in full (rest from reference TRBV14 and TRBJ2-7): EAGVTQFPSHSVIEKGQTVTLRCDPISGHDNLYWYRRVMGKEIKFLLHFVKESKQDESGMPNNRFLAERTGGTYSTLKVQPAELEDSGVYFCASSHGTLAYEQYFGPGTRLTVT.

The chain joins TRBV9 to TRBJ1-1, with no clear D. Germline lookup yields CDR1 SGDLS and CDR2 YYNGEE. The CDR3 is made up of 13 amino acids. The V and J ends lost 4 bases and 3 bases respectively, with 10 bases between them. The CDR3 DNA follows: TGTGCCAGCAGCATGGACGGATACACTGAAGCTTTCTTT. This encodes CASSMDGYTEAFF.

This clone has only a few counts. V is TRBV28 and J is TRBJ1-5; D perhaps matches TRBD1 (5 bases). Per the germline V gene, CDR1 is MDHEN and CDR2 is SYDVKM. The CDR3 covers 13 residues. V was shortened by 7 bases and J by 6 bases, with 13 bases between the two germline ends. In DNA, the CDR3 is TGTGCCAGCAAGGACCCAGGGACTCAGCCCCAGCATTTT. This translates into CASKDPGTQPQHF.

The rearrangement joins TRBV23-1 to TRBJ1-5; D is undetermined. TRBV23-1 has ORF status, its function being uncertain. Trimming cost V 3 bases and J 3 bases, with 24 bases left between them. The CDR3 runs to 19 residues. The CDR3 region has the DNA TGCGCCAGCAGTCAGTCTAACGTTTACAAGGCGATAGTCAATCAGCCCCAGCATTTT. Protein: CASSQSNVYKAIVNQPQHF.

The V call is TRBV30, the J call TRBJ2-5; a possible D gene is TRBD1 (5 bases). Germline CDR1 and CDR2: GTSNPN and SVGIG (reference sequence). The CDR3 has 13 residues. V was clipped by 4 bases and J by 2 bases, with 11 bases between them. CDR3 sequence reads: CAWNPQGQETQYF. The DNA for the CDR3 is TGTGCCTGGAACCCCCAGGGTCAAGAGACCCAGTACTTC. The full variable domain, completed using reference TRBV30 and TRBJ2-5, is SQTIHQWPATLVQPVGSPLSLECTVEGTSNPNLYWYRQAAGRGLQLLFYSVGIGQISSEVPQNLSASRPQDRQFILSSKKLLLSDSGFYLCAWNPQGQETQYFGPGTRLLVL.

V usage is TRBV28 and J usage is TRBJ1-5; 7 bases match TRBD1. The CDR3 spans 14 residues. Per germline, CDR1 MDHEN and CDR2 SYDVKM. V shed 5 bases and J 6 bases; nucleotides not matched to a gene: 7. This CDR3 reads CASSLTGAAQPQHF. For the CDR3, the DNA is TGTGCCAGCAGTCTTACAGGGGCGGCTCAGCCCCAGCATTTT.

The J gene is TRBJ2-3, the V gene TRBV6-5, with TRBD2 matching over 7 bases. The length of the CDR3 is 13 residues. J lost 4 bases, V lost 11 bases, and 9 bases had no gene match. Germline V gene data show CDR1 as MNHEY and CDR2 as SVGAGI. This CDR3 is CAGKIAGADTQYF. CDR3 nucleotide sequence: TGTGCCGGGAAAATTGCGGGAGCAGATACGCAGTATTTT.